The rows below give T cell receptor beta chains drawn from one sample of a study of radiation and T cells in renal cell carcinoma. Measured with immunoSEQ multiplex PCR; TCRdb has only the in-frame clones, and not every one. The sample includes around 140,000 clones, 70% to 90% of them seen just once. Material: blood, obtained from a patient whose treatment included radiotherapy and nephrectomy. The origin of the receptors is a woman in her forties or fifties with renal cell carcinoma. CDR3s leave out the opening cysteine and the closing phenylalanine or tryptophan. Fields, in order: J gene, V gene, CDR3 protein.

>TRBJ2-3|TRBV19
ASSNSAGPYTQY
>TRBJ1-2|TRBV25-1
ASSVGIGYGYT
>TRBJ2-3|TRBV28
ASSFPGLGTDTQY
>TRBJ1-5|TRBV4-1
ASSQEIVYSNQPQH
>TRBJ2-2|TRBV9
ASSVGNTGELF
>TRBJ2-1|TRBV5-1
ASSPPVSYNEQF
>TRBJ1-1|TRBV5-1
ASSVAGDTEAF
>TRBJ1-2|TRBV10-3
AIAQGDGYT
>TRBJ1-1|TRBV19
ASSLQTGMNTEAF
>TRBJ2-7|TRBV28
ASSSRAYEQY
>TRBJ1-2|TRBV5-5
ASSLNGRPGT